The clone carrying this TCR beta chain was counted between two and nine times. TCR beta CDR3 sequences were amplified from RNA transcripts. An initial round of RT-PCR targeting the TCR CDR3 relied on the HTBI primer set. TCRdb re-analysed the multiplex PCR reads in MiXCR, keeping a single row per CDR3 protein. Of hundreds of thousands of distinct CDR3 sequences listed, roughly 40% are singletons. Absence of ophthalmopathy progression within 18 months defined stable Graves' hyperthyroidism. The data were obtained in a study of T cells in Graves' hyperthyroidism and ophthalmopathy. Study in general: The authors collected peripheral blood at initial diagnosis, before any treatment.

The CDR3 has 12 amino acids. CDR1 and CDR2 from the germline V gene are MNHEY and SVGEGT. Trimming cost V 7 bases and J 1 base, with 7 bases left between them. This TCR derives from a man younger than 35 with Graves' hyperthyroidism. The sequenced material came from blood. The J gene is TRBJ2-5, the V gene TRBV6-2 or TRBV6-3; no clear D gene. Written as DNA, the CDR3 is TGTGCCAGCATTTCAAGCCAAGAGACCCAGTACTTC. Protein: CASISSQETQYF.